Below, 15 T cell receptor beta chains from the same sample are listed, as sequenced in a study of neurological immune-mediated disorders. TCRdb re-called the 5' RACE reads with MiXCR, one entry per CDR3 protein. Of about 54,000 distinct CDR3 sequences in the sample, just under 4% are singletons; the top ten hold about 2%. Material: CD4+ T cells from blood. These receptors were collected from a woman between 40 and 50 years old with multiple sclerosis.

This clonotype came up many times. The CDR3 DNA reads as TGCGCCAGCAGCCAAGTAAGGGGCCCCAATTCACCCCTCCACTTT. This gives the protein CASSQVRGPNSPLHF. V is TRBV4-1 and J is TRBJ1-6; D might be TRBD1 (5 bases). This CDR3 is 15 amino acids long. The V gene lost 1 base and the J gene lost 7 bases, with 11 bases spanning the gap. The V gene's germline CDR1 is MGHRA and CDR2 YSYEKL.

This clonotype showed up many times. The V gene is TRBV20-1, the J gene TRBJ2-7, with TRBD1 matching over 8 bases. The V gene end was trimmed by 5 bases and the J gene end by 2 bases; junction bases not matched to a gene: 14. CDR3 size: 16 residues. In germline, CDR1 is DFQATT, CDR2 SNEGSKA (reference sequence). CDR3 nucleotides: TGCAGTGCTCGGAAGCCCAGGGGGCGCGGGGCCTACGAGCAGTACTTC. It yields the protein CSARKPRGRGAYEQYF.

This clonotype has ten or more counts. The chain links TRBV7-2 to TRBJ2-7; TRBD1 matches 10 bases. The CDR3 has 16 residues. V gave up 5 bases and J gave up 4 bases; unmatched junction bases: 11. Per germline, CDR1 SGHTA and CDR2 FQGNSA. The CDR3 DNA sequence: TGTGCCAGCAGCCTAAGACCGACAGGGGGCGGGTACGAGCAGTACTTC. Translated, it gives CASSLRPTGGGYEQYF.

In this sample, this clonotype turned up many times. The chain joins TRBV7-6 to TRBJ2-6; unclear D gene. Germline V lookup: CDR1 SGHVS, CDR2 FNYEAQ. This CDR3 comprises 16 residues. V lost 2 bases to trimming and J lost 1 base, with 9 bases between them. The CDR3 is CASSLPPTSGANVLTF. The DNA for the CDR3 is TGTGCCAGCAGCTTACCGCCGACATCTGGGGCCAACGTCCTGACTTTC.

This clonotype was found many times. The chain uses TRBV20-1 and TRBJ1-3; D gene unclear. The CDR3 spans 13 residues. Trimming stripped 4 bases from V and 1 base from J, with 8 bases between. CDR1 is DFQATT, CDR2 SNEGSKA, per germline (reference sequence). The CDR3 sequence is CSAMWLSGNTIYF. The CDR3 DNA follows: TGCAGTGCTATGTGGCTTTCTGGAAACACCATATATTTT.

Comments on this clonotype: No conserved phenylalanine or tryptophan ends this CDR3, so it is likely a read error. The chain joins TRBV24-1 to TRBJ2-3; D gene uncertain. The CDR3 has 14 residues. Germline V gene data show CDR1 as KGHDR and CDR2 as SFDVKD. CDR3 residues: CATSDNRRPDTQYV. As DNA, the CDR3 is TGTGCTACCAGTGACAACAGACGTCCGGATACGCAGTATGTT.

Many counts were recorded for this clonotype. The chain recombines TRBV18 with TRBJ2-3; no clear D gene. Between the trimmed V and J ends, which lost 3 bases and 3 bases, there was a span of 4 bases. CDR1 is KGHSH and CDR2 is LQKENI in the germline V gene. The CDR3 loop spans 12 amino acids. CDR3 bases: TGTGCCAGCTCACCGGAAACAGATACGCAGTATTTT. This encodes CASSPETDTQYF.

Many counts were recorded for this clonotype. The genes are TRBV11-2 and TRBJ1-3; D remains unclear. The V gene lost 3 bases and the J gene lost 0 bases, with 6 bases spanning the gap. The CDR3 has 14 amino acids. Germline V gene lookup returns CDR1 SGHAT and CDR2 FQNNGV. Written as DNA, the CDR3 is TGTGCCAGCAGCTTCAGGAACTCTGGAAACACCATATATTTT. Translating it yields CASSFRNSGNTIYF. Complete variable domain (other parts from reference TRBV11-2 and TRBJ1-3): EAGVAQSPRYKIIEKRQSVAFWCNPISGHATLYWYQQILGQGPKLLIQFQNNGVVDDSQLPKDRFSAERLKGVDSTLKIQPAKLEDSAVYLCASSFRNSGNTIYFGEGSWLTVV.

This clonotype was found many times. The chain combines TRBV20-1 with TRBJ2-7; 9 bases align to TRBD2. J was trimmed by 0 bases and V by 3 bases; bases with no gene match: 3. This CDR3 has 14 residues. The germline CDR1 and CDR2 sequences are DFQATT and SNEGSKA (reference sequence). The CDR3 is CSASASGISYEQYF. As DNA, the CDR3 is TGCAGTGCTAGCGCTAGCGGGATCTCCTACGAGCAGTACTTC.

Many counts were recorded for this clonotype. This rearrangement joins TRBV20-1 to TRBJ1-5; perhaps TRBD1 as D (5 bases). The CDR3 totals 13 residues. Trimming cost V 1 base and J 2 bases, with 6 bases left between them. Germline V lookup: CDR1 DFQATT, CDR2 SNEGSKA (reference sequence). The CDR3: CSARGGGNQPQHF. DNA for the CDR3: TGCAGTGCTAGAGGGGGGGGCAATCAGCCCCAGCATTTT.

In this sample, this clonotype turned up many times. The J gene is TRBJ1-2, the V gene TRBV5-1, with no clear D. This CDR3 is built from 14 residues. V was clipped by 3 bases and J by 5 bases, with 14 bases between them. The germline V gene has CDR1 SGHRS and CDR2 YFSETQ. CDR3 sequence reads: CASSSDSHRYGYTF. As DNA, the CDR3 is TGCGCCAGCAGCTCCGACTCCCATCGGTATGGCTACACCTTC.

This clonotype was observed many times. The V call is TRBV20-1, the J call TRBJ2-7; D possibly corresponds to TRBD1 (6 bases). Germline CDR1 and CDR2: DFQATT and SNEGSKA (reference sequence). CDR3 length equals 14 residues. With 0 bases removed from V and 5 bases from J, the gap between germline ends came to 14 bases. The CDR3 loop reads CSARDRQGINEQYF. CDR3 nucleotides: TGCAGTGCTAGAGATCGGCAGGGGATAAACGAGCAGTACTTC.

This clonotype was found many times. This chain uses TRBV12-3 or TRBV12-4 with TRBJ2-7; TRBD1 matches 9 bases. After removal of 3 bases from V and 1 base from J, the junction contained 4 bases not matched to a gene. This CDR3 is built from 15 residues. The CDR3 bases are TGTGCCAGCAGTTTGGGGACAGGGATTTCCTACGAGCAGTACTTC. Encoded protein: CASSLGTGISYEQYF.

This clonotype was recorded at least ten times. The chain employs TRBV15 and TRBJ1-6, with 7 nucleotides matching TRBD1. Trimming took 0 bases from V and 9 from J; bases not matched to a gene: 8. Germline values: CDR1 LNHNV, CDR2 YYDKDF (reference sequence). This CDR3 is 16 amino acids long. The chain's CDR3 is CATSRDSQGGGSPLHF. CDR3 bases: TGTGCCACCAGCAGAGATAGTCAGGGGGGTGGTTCACCCCTCCACTTT.

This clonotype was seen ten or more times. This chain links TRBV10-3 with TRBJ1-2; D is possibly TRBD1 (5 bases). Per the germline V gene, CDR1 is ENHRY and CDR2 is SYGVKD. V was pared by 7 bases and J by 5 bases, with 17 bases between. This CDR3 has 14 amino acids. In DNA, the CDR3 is TGTGCCATCACTGATCACAGGAGAGAGTATGGCTACACCTTC. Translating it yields CAITDHRREYGYTF.